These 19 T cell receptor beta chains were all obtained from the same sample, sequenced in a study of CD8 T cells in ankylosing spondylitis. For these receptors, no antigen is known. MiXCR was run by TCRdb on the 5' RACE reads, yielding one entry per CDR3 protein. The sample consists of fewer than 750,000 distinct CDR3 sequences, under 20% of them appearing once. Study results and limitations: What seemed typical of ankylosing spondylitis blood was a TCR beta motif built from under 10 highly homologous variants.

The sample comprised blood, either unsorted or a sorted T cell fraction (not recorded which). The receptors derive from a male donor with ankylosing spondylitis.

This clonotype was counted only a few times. The CDR3 bases are TGTGCCAGCAGCTTCCAAGTCCAATCCTACAATGAGCAGTTCTTC. It specifies CASSFQVQSYNEQFF. This chain connects TRBV5-6 to TRBJ2-1, with unresolved D. The CDR3 has 15 amino acids. Germline CDR1 is SGHDT and CDR2 is YYEEEE. The V end lost 2 bases, the J end lost 1 base, and 10 bases lay between the germline ends. The entire variable domain, with the rest obtained from reference TRBV5-6 and TRBJ2-1, is as follows: DAGVTQSPTHLIKTRGQQVTLRCSPKSGHDTVSWYQQALGQGPQFIFQYYEEEERQRGNFPDRFSGHQFPNYSSELNVNALLLGDSALYLCASSFQVQSYNEQFFGPGTRLTVL.

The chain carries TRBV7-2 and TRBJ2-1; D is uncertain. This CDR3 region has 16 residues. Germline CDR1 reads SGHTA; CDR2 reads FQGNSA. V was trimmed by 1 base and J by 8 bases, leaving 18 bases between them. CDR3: CASSLESTFLSHEQFF. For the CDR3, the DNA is TGTGCCAGCAGCTTAGAGTCCACCTTTCTTTCCCATGAGCAGTTCTTC.

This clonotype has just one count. CDR3 in amino acids: CASSHGSTSGNTIYF. In DNA form, the CDR3 reads TGCGCCAGCAGCCACGGGTCGACCTCTGGAAACACCATATATTTT. The chain links TRBV5-1 to TRBJ1-3; no firm D call. CDR1 is SGHRS and CDR2 is YFSETQ in the germline V gene. This CDR3 has 15 residues. The ends were cut back, 4 bases at V and 0 bases at J, with 11 bases in the middle.

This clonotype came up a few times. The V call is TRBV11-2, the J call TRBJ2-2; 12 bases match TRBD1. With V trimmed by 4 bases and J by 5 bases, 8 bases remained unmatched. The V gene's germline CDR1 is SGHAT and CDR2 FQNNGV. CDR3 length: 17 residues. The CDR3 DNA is TGTGCCAGCAGCTCATTGGGACAGGGGGCGCGGACCGGGGAGCTGTTTTTT. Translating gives CASSSLGQGARTGELFF.

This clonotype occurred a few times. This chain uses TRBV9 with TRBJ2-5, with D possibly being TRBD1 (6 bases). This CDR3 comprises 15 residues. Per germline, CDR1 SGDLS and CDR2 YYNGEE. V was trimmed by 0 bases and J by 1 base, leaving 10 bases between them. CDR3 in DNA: TGTGCCAGCAGCGTAGAACAGGGCCTCCAAGAGACCCAGTACTTC. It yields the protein CASSVEQGLQETQYF.

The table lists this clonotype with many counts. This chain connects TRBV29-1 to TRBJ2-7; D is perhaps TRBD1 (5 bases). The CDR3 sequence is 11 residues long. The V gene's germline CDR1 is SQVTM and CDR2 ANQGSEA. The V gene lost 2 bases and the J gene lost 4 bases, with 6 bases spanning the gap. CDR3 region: CSVERGYEQYF. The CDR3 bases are TGCAGCGTTGAAAGGGGTTACGAGCAGTACTTC.

CDR3 sequence reads: CASRFQTLTYEQYF. DNA of the CDR3: TGCGCCAGCAGGTTTCAAACTCTCACCTACGAGCAGTACTTC. This rearrangement joins TRBV5-1 to TRBJ2-7; D gene unclear. The CDR3 runs 14 residues. The ends were cut back, 5 bases at V and 2 bases at J, with 14 bases in the middle. Germline-derived CDR1 and CDR2 are SGHRS and YFSETQ.

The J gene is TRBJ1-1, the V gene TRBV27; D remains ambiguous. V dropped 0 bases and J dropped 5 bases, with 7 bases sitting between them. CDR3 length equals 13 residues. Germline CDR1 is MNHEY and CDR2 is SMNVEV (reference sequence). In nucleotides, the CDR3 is TGTGCCAGCAGTTTATCCGCCCGGACTGAAGCTTTCTTT. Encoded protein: CASSLSARTEAFF.

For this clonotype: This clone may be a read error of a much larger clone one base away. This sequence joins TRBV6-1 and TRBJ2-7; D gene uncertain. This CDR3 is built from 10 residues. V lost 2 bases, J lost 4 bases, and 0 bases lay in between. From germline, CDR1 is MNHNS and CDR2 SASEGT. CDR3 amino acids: CASSEYEQYF. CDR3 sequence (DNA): TGTGCCAGCAGTGAATACGAGCAGTACTTC.

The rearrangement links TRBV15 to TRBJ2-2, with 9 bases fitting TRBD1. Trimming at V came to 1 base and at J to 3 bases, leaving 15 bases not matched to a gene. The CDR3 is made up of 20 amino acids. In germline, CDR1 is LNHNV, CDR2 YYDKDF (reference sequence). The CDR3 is CATSRGPVTGGFPDTGELFF. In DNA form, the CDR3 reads TGTGCCACCAGCAGAGGACCGGTGACAGGGGGTTTTCCGGACACCGGGGAGCTGTTTTTT.

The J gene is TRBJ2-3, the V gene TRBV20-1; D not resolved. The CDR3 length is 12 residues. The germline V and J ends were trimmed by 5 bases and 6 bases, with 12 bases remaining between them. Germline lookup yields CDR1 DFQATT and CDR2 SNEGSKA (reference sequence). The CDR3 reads CSASGDRDTQYF. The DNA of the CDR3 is TGCAGTGCTTCAGGCGACCGGGATACGCAGTATTTT.

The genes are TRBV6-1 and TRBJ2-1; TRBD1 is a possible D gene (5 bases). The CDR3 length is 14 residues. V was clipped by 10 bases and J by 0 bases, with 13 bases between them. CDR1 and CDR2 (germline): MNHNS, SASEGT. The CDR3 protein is CATIGDISYNEQFF. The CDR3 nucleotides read TGTGCCACCATAGGGGATATCTCCTACAATGAGCAGTTCTTC.

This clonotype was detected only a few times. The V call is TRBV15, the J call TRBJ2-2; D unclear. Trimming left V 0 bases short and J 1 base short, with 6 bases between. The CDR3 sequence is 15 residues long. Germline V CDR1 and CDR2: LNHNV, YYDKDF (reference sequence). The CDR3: CATSRDRQNTGELFF. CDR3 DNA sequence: TGTGCCACCAGCAGAGATAGACAGAACACCGGGGAGCTGTTTTTT.

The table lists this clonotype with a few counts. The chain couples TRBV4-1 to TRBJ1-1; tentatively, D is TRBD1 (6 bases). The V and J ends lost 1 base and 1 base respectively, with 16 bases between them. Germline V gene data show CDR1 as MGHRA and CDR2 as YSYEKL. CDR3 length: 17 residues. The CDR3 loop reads CASSQGYVGARNTEAFF. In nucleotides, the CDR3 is TGCGCCAGCAGCCAAGGATACGTGGGGGCCCGGAACACTGAAGCTTTCTTT.

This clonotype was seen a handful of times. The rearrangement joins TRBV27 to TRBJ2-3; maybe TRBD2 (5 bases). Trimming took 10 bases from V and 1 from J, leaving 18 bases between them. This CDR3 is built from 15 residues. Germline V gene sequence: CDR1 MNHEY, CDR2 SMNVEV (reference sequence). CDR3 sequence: CATSPRAIRTDTQYF. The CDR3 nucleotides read TGTGCCACCTCCCCGAGGGCGATTCGCACAGATACGCAGTATTTT.

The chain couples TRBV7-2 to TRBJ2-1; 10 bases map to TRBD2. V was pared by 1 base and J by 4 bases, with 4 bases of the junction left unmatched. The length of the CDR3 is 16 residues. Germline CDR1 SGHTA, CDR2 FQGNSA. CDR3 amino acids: CASSLGSSGSYNEQFF. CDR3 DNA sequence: TGTGCCAGCAGCTTAGGGTCTAGCGGGAGTTACAATGAGCAGTTCTTC.

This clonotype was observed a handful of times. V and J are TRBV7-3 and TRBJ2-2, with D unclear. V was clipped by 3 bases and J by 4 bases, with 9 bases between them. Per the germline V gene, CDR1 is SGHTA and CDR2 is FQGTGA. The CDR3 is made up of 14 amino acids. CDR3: CASSFYSGTGELFF. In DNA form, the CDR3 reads TGTGCCAGCAGCTTCTATTCTGGCACCGGGGAGCTGTTTTTT.

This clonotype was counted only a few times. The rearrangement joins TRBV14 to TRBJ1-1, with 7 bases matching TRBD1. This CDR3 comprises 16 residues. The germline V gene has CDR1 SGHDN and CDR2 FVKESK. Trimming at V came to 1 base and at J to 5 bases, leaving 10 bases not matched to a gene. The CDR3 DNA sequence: TGTGCCAGCAGCCAAGTCGCACAGGGGAAAAGGACTGAAGCTTTCTTT. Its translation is CASSQVAQGKRTEAFF.

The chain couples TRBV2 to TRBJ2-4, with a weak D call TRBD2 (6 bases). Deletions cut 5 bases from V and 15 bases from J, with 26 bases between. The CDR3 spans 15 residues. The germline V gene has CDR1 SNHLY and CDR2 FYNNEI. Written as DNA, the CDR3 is TGTGCCAGCAGTCCTGGGGGGACCCCCCGTTTCCCGAGGTACTTC. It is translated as CASSPGGTPRFPRYF.